This T cell receptor (beta chain) was obtained from a study of cytomegalovirus exposure and HLA in healthy donors. Study outcomes and limitations: Across HLA loci, a later analysis found differing TCR association rates, with DRB1 most and HLA-C fewest. It was likely that a cluster of highly shared sequence variants was a sequencing artifact. In vitro data verified a few CMV-associated chains as specific for CMV antigens. A missense variant in DCLRE1C was later tied to TCR beta V- and J-gene trimming.

Primers included in the PCR were 60 Vbeta and 13 Jbeta primers. Assay: immunoSEQ multiplex PCR; the TCRdb copy retains only in-frame clones and omits some. The sample lists 60,000 to 75,000 clones; about three quarters were seen once. This clone was seen a handful of times. What it binds is not known. Mismatch with germline at one junction end may stem from a read error. There are 12 residues in the CDR3. Germline values: CDR1 SEHNR, CDR2 FQNEAQ (reference sequence). This TCR came from a woman aged 40 to 50 in good health and CMV-seropositive. The sequenced sample consisted of PBMCs. The genes are TRBV7-9 and TRBJ1-1; D is uncertain. As DNA, the CDR3 is TGTTCCAGCACACCCGATGGGAGAATAGCTTTCTTT. Its protein is CSSTPDGRIAFF.